This T cell receptor beta chain was captured by sequencing in a study of T cell responses to AZD1222 COVID-19 vaccine. Study findings and constraints: Clonal diversity was possibly underestimated, and white British individuals and females predominated among donors. Repertoire sampling happened only post peak T cell response. Receipt of two AZD1222 doses was followed by a rise in Spike-specific TCR breadth and depth.

Germline lookup yields CDR1 KGHSH and CDR2 LQKENI. The CDR3 has 14 residues. Trimming pared 3 bases from V and 7 bases from J, leaving 13 bases between. TCRdb's table, derived via immunoSEQ multiplex PCR, lists solely in-frame clones and lacks some. The sample records some 190,000 clones, approximately 94% being singletons. As concerns this clone: What it binds is unknown.

V usage is TRBV18 and J usage is TRBJ1-5, with D unclear. The TCR originated in an adult who received the MenACWY meningococcal vaccine as a control. The sample consisted of peripheral blood, taken 28 days after the second dose of the MenACWY control vaccine. The CDR3 spells CASSPSIGRQPQHF. For the CDR3, the DNA is TGTGCCAGCTCACCCAGTATAGGCAGACAGCCCCAGCATTTT.